This entry concerns a single T cell receptor beta chain. These data come from a study of technical replicates of blood from several donors. This table comes from immunoSEQ multiplex PCR, and its TCRdb copy is limited to in-frame clones, with some not included. Of roughly 64,000 clones detected, 75% to 90% appear once; the ten largest clones hold about 5.4%. Per germline, CDR1 LGHNA and CDR2 YNFKEQ. V was clipped by 0 bases and J by 5 bases, with 13 bases between them. This CDR3 spans 15 amino acids. V is TRBV4-2 and J is TRBJ2-5; perhaps TRBD1 as D (7 bases). This clonotype originated in a human donor in good health. Some clones in this sample may be carry-over from other donors' samples. The sequencing input was PBMCs. The CDR3 sequence: CASSQDNAGGETQYF. CDR3 sequence (DNA): TGTGCCAGCAGCCAAGATAACGCAGGGGGGGAGACCCAGTACTTC.